The clone carrying this T cell receptor (beta chain) was counted only a few times. The antigen remains undetermined. This entry is derived from a study of chemoradiotherapy in HPV16-positive cancers. As for the study in general: A couple of HPV16-positive patients' cells yielded candidate HPV-specific clones and common motifs.

Repertoires were sampled repeatedly during chemoradiotherapy. Study-wide results and limits: During treatment, candidate HPV-specific clones and E7-related motifs expanded in tumor. HPV-responsive T-cell expansion during chemoradiotherapy was linked to improved recurrence-free survival in HPV16-positive patients.

Germline V gene sequence: CDR1 SGHRS, CDR2 YFSETQ. With 4 bases removed from V and 0 bases from J, the gap between germline ends came to 17 bases. The CDR3 sequence is 17 residues long. Using immunoSEQ multiplex PCR, the repertoire was profiled, and TCRdb retains in-frame clones only, with some absent. The sample carries under 15,000 clones, about four fifths recorded once. This chain links TRBV5-1 with TRBJ1-5; D gene ambiguous. Sampling was done from a patient who underwent chemoradiotherapy. The source of this sequence is a human donor with HPV-associated anogenital cancer. The CDR3 nucleotides read TGCGCCAGCAGCCTGTTGGTGGTAGTCCATAGCAATCAGCCCCAGCATTTT. This translates into CASSLLVVVHSNQPQHF.